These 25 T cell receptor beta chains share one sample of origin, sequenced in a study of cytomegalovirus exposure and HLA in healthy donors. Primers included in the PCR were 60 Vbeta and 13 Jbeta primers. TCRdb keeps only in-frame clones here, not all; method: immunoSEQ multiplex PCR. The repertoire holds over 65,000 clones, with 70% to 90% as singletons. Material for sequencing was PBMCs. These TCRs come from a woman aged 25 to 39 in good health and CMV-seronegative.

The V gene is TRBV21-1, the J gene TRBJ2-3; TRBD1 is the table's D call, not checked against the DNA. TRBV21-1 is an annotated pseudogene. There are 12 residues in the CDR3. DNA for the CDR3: TGTGCCAGCACAGGGCGTGCAGATACGCAGTATTTT. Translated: CASTGRADTQYF.

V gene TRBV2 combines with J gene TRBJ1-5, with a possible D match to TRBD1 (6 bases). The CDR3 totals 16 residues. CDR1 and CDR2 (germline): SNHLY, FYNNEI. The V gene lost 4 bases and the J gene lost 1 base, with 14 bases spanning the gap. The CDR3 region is CASSAQGPRSNQPQHF. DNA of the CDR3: TGTGCCAGCAGTGCTCAGGGGCCCAGGAGCAATCAGCCCCAGCATTTT. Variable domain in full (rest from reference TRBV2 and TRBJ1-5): EPEVTQTPSHQVTQMGQEVILRCVPISNHLYFYWYRQILGQKVEFLVSFYNNEISEKSEIFDDQFSVERPDGSNFTLKIRSTKLEDSAMYFCASSAQGPRSNQPQHFGDGTRLSIL.

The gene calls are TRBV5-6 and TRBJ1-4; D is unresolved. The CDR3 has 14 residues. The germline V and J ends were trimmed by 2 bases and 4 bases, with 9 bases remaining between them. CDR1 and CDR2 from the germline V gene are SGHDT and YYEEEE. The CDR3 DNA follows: TGTGCCAGCAGCTTAGATCTCAGTAATGAAAAACTGTTTTTT. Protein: CASSLDLSNEKLFF.

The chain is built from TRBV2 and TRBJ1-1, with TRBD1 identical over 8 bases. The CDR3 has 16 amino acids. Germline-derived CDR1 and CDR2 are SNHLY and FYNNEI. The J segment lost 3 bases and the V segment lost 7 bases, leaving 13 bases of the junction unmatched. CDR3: CASISQGASEDTEAFF. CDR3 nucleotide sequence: TGTGCCAGCATCAGTCAGGGGGCAAGTGAAGACACTGAAGCTTTCTTT.

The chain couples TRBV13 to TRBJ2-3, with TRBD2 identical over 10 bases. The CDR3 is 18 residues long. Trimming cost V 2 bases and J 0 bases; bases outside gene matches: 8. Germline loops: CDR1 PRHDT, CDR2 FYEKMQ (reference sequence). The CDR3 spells CASSLKGSGGGSTDTQYF. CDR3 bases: TGTGCCAGCAGCTTAAAGGGGAGCGGGGGGGGGAGCACAGATACGCAGTATTTT.

The CDR3 DNA is TGTGCCAGCGGAACCGGACAGCCGAACACTGAAGCTTTCTTT. The encoded protein is CASGTGQPNTEAFF. The chain combines TRBV28 with TRBJ1-1, with D possibly TRBD1 on 6 matching bases. The V end lost 8 bases, the J end lost 1 base, and 14 bases lay between the germline ends. CDR1 is MDHEN and CDR2 is SYDVKM in the germline V gene. This CDR3 is 14 amino acids long.

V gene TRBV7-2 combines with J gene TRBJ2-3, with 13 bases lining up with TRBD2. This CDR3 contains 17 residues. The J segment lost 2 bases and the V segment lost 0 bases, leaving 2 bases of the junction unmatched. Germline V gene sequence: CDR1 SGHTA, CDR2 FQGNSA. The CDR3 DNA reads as TGTGCCAGCAGCTTAGCGACTAGCGGGGGGTACACAGATACGCAGTATTTT. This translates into CASSLATSGGYTDTQYF.

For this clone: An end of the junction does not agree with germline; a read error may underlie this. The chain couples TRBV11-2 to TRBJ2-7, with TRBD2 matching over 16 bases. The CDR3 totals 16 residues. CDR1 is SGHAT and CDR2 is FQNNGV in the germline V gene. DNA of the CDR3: TGTGCCAGCAGCCCAGGGCCTGGGACTAGCGGGGGGGTTCCAGACTTC. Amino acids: CASSPGPGTSGGVPDF.

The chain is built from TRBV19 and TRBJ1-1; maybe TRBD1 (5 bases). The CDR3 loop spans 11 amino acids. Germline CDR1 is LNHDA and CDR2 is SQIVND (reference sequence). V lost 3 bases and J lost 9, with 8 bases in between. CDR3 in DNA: TGTGCCAGTAGTATCAGGGTTAAAGCTTTCTTT. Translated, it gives CASSIRVKAFF. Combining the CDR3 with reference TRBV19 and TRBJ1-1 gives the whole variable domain DGGITQSPKYLFRKEGQNVTLSCEQNLNHDAMYWYRQDPGQGLRLIYYSQIVNDFQKGDIAEGYSVSREKKESFPLTVTSAQKNPTAFYLCASSIRVKAFFGQGTRLTVV.

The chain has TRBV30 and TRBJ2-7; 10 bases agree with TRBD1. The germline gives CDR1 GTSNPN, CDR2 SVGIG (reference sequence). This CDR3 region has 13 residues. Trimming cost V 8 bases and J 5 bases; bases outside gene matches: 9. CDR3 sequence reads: CAGKPDRGDEQYF. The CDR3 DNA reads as TGTGCCGGCAAACCGGACAGGGGGGACGAGCAGTACTTC.

The CDR3 loop is CASSRLAGSNTEQYF. As DNA, the CDR3 is TGTGCCAGCAGCCGACTAGCGGGGTCCAATACCGAGCAGTACTTC. The V and J genes are TRBV6-5 and TRBJ2-7, with TRBD2 matching 11 bases. This CDR3 is built from 15 residues. The V and J ends lost 6 bases and 6 bases, in that order; junction bases with no gene match: 10. CDR1 and CDR2 from the germline V gene are MNHEY and SVGAGI.

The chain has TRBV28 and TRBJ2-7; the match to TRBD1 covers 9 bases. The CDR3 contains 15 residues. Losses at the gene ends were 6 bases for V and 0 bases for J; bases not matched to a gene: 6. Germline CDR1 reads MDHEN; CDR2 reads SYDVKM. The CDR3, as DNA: TGTGCCAGCAGCGAACCGACAGGGGGCTCCTACGAGCAGTACTTC. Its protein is CASSEPTGGSYEQYF.

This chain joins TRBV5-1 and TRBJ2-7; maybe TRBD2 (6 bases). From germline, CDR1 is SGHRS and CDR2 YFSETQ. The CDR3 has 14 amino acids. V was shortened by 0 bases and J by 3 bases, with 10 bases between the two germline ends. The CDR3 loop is CASSLDGGSYEQYF. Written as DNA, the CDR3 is TGCGCCAGCAGCTTGGATGGGGGGAGCTACGAGCAGTACTTC.

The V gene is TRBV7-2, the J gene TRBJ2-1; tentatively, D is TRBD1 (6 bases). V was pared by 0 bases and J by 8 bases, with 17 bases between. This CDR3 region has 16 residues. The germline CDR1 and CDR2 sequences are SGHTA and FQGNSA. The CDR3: CASSLAEWGQFDEQFF. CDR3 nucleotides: TGTGCCAGCAGCTTAGCTGAGTGGGGGCAATTCGATGAGCAGTTCTTC. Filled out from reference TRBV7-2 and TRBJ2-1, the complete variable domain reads GAGVSQSPSNKVTEKGKDVELRCDPISGHTALYWYRQSLGQGLEFLIYFQGNSAPDKSGLPSDRFSAERTGGSVSTLTIQRTQQEDSAVYLCASSLAEWGQFDEQFFGPGTRLTVL.

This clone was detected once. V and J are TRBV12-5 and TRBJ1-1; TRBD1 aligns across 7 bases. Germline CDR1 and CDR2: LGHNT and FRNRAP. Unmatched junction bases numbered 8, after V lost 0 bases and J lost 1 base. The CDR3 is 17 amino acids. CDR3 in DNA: TGTGCTAGTGGTTTGGTACGAGGGGGCCGCCCGAACACTGAAGCTTTCTTT. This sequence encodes CASGLVRGGRPNTEAFF.

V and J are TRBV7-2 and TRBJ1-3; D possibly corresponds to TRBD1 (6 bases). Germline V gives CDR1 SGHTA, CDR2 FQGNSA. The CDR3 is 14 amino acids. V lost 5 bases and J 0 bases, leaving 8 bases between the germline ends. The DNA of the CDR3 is TGTGCCAGCAGCGAAGGGGGCTCTGGAAACACCATATATTTT. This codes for CASSEGGSGNTIYF.

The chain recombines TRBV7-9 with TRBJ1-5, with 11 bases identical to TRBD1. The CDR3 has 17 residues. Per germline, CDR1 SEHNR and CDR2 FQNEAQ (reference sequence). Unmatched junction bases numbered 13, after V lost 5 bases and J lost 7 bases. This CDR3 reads CASSKSGTGGGLQPQHF. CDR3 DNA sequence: TGTGCCAGCAGCAAATCCGGGACAGGGGGAGGCCTCCAGCCCCAGCATTTT. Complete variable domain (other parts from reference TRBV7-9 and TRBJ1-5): DTGVSQNPRHKITKRGQNVTFRCDPISEHNRLYWYRQTLGQGPEFLTYFQNEAQLEKSRLLSDRFSAERPKGSFSTLEIQRTEQGDSAMYLCASSKSGTGGGLQPQHFGDGTRLSIL.

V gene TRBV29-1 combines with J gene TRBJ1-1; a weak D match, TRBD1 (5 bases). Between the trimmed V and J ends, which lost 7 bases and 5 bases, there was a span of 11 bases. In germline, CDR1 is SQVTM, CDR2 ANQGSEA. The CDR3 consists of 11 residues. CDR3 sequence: CSAQGATEAFF. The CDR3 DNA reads TGCAGCGCCCAGGGTGCGACTGAAGCTTTCTTT.

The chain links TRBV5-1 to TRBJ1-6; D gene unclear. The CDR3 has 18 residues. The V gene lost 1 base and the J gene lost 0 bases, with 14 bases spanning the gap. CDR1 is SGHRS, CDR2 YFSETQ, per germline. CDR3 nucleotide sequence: TGCGCCAGCAGCTTGAGCTCCGTCAAAGTCTCCTATAATTCACCCCTCCACTTT. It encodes CASSLSSVKVSYNSPLHF.

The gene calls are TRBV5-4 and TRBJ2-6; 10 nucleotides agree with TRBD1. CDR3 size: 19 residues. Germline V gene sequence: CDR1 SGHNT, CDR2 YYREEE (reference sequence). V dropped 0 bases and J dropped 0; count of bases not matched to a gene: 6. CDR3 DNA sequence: TGTGCCAGCAGCTTGGACCGACAGGGGGCAAGCTCTGGGGCCAACGTCCTGACTTTC. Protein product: CASSLDRQGASSGANVLTF. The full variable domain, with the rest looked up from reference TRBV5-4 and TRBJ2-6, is ETGVTQSPTHLIKTRGQQVTLRCSSQSGHNTVSWYQQALGQGPQFIFQYYREEENGRGNFPPRFSGLQFPNYSSELNVNALELDDSALYLCASSLDRQGASSGANVLTFGAGSRLTVL.

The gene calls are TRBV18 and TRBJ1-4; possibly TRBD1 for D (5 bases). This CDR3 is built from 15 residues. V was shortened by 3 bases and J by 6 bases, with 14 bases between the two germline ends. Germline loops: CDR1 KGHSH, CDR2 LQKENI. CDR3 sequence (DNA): TGTGCCAGCTCACCTAGCGGGACGGGGGATGAAAAACTGTTTTTT. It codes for CASSPSGTGDEKLFF.

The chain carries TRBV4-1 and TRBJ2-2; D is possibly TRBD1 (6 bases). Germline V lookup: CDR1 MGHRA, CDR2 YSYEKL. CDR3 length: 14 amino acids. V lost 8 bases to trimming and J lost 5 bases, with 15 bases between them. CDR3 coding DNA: TGCGCCAGCGGGTACAGGGTTGATACCGGGGAGCTGTTTTTT. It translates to CASGYRVDTGELFF.

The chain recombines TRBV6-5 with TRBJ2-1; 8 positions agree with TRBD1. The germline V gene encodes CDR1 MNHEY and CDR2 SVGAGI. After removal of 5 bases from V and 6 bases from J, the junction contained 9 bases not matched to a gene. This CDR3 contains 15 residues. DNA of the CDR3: TGTGCCAGCAGTCCCAATGGACAGGGCATCAATGAGCAGTTCTTC. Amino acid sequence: CASSPNGQGINEQFF.

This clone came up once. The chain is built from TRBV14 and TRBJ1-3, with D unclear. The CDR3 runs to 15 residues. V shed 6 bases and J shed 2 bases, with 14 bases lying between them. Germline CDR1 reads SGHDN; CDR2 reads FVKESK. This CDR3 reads CASSPLHEPGNTIYF. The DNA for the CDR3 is TGTGCCAGCAGTCCCTTACATGAACCTGGAAACACCATATATTTT.

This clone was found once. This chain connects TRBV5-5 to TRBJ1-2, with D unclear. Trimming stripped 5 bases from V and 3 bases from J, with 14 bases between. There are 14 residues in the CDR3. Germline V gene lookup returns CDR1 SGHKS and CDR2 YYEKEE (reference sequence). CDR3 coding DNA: TGTGCCAGCAGTCCAGGACTGGAGGACTATGGCTACACCTTC. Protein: CASSPGLEDYGYTF.